One sample yielded the 18 T cell receptor beta chains listed below, sequenced in a study of regulatory T cells in long-lasting Graves disease. Time point in this sample: newly diagnosed GD, antithyroid drugs for less than 3 months. PBMC RNA served as the TCR library source. The authors built TCR beta libraries using iRepertoire HTBI primers and Arm-PCR of CDR3 regions. TCRdb fed the multiplex PCR reads into MiXCR, producing one record per CDR3 protein. Of just over 600,000 distinct CDR3 sequences in the sample, about 16% are singletons; the top ten hold approximately 20%. These data are also associated with another study on T cells in Graves' hyperthyroidism and ophthalmopathy.

The specimen comprised peripheral blood mononuclear cells (PBMCs), sampled at new diagnosis, from a patient treated with antithyroid drugs. The receptors were gathered from a woman aged 25 to 39 with Graves disease.

On this clonotype itself: Being one base from a much bigger clone, this may be a read error. The chain has TRBV28 and TRBJ2-7; D is perhaps TRBD2 (6 bases). Germline V gene sequence: CDR1 MDHEN, CDR2 SYDVKM. The CDR3 consists of 15 residues. Trimming cost V 4 bases and J 3 bases, with 16 bases left between them. In DNA form, the CDR3 reads TGTGCCAGCAGTTCCCCCCCCGGGAGCTACTACGAGCAGTACTTC. Its protein is CASSSPPGSYYEQYF.

This clonotype was observed a handful of times. V is TRBV5-1 and J is TRBJ1-1; weak D call: TRBD1 (5 bases). Germline lookup yields CDR1 SGHRS and CDR2 YFSETQ. V was shortened by 4 bases and J by 3 bases, with 22 bases between the two germline ends. This CDR3 is 17 amino acids long. The CDR3 sequence is CASSRGDIGARDTEAFF. The DNA for the CDR3 is TGCGCCAGCAGCCGGGGGGATATAGGGGCGCGGGACACTGAAGCTTTCTTT.

This chain joins TRBV30 and TRBJ1-2, with no clear D. The CDR3 has 13 residues. The germline V gene encodes CDR1 GTSNPN and CDR2 SVGIG (reference sequence). Trimming shortened V by 3 bases and J by 3 bases, and 11 bases separated the two germline ends. CDR3 bases: TGTGCCTGGAGCCAGGAAGGAGACTATGGCTACACCTTC. Protein product: CAWSQEGDYGYTF. Variable domain in full (rest from reference TRBV30 and TRBJ1-2): SQTIHQWPATLVQPVGSPLSLECTVEGTSNPNLYWYRQAAGRGLQLLFYSVGIGQISSEVPQNLSASRPQDRQFILSSKKLLLSDSGFYLCAWSQEGDYGYTFGSGTRLTVV.

This clonotype was seen more than once but under ten times. The CDR3 DNA follows: TGCAGCGTTGATGACAGGGGGCAGACCTATGGCTACACCTTC. Protein product: CSVDDRGQTYGYTF. The chain links TRBV29-1 to TRBJ1-2; TRBD1 aligns across 10 bases. Germline trimming cut 3 bases from V and 4 bases from J; bases unmatched to any gene: 5. Looked up from germline, CDR1 is SQVTM and CDR2 is ANQGSEA. The CDR3 has 14 amino acids.

This clonotype was seen ten or more times. The V gene is TRBV28, the J gene TRBJ1-2; D gene uncertain. From germline, CDR1 is MDHEN and CDR2 SYDVKM. This CDR3 has 11 residues. V was trimmed by 7 bases and J by 3 bases, leaving 6 bases between them. As DNA, the CDR3 is TGTGCCAGCAATGTCGACTATGGCTACACCTTC. It encodes CASNVDYGYTF.

The sample holds many counts of this clonotype. The chain recombines TRBV12-3 or TRBV12-4 with TRBJ1-2; D not resolved. The CDR3 extends over 15 amino acids. The V and J ends lost 1 base and 7 bases respectively, with 16 bases between them. In DNA form, the CDR3 reads TGTGCCAGCAGTTTAGGTGCGTGGTTTGGAATTGGCTACACCTTC. Translating it yields CASSLGAWFGIGYTF.

This clonotype has a count of ten or more. This rearrangement joins TRBV2 to TRBJ2-1; 10 bases map to TRBD2. Germline values: CDR1 SNHLY, CDR2 FYNNEI. CDR3 length: 15 amino acids. With V trimmed by 5 bases and J by 0 bases, 1 base remained unmatched. In nucleotides, the CDR3 is TGTGCCAGCAGTCCTAGCGGGGGCTCCTACAATGAGCAGTTCTTC. As protein: CASSPSGGSYNEQFF.

This clonotype was counted many times. The chain uses TRBV28 and TRBJ1-5; D unresolved. Trimming cost V 5 bases and J 13 bases, with 9 bases left between them. The CDR3 has 10 residues. CDR1 and CDR2 (germline): MDHEN, SYDVKM. The CDR3 sequence is CASSGRTQHF. CDR3 bases: TGTGCCAGCAGTGGACGGACGCAGCATTTT.

Many counts were recorded for this clonotype. The gene calls are TRBV28 and TRBJ1-3; D is uncertain. CDR3 length: 15 amino acids. From germline, CDR1 is MDHEN and CDR2 SYDVKM. V was shortened by 4 bases and J by 2 bases, with 12 bases between the two germline ends. The chain's CDR3 is CASSSPGRPGNTIYF. The DNA of the CDR3 is TGTGCCAGCAGTTCCCCAGGCAGGCCTGGAAACACCATATATTTT.

This clonotype occurred a few times. The chain has TRBV7-9 and TRBJ2-1; D perhaps matches TRBD1 (5 bases). Trimming stripped 2 bases from V and 0 bases from J, with 14 bases between. The germline V gene has CDR1 SEHNR and CDR2 FQNEAQ (reference sequence). There are 17 residues in the CDR3. CDR3 coding DNA: TGTGCCAGCAGCTTACAGACAGCCACCCCCTCCTACAATGAGCAGTTCTTC. Translation gives CASSLQTATPSYNEQFF.

Ten or more counts support this clonotype. The chain joins TRBV12-3 or TRBV12-4 to TRBJ1-2; no clear D gene. Trimming shortened V by 4 bases and J by 0 bases, and 6 bases separated the two germline ends. This CDR3 comprises 13 residues. The CDR3 sequence is CASSWGANYGYTF. CDR3 coding DNA: TGTGCCAGCAGTTGGGGAGCTAACTATGGCTACACCTTC.

V and J are TRBV2 and TRBJ2-3; D remains unclear. The CDR3 consists of 14 residues. Germline CDR1 SNHLY, CDR2 FYNNEI. V was clipped by 5 bases and J by 2 bases, with 11 bases between them. The CDR3: CASSFAEATDTQYF. The CDR3 region has the DNA TGTGCCAGCAGTTTTGCCGAGGCCACAGATACGCAGTATTTT.

This clonotype was seen more than once but under ten times. The genes are TRBV6-1 and TRBJ2-7; no clear D. The CDR3 totals 14 residues. The germline V gene has CDR1 MNHNS and CDR2 SASEGT. Deletions cut 6 bases from V and 3 bases from J, with 15 bases between. CDR3 region: CASRNRVLHYEQYF. In DNA, the CDR3 is TGTGCCAGCAGGAACCGGGTCCTCCACTACGAGCAGTACTTC.

This clonotype was detected ten times or more. The rearrangement uses TRBV7-3 and TRBJ2-1, with D hard to call. Germline assignment: CDR1 SGHTA and CDR2 FQGTGA. The CDR3 totals 16 residues. V dropped 1 base and J dropped 0 bases, with 10 bases sitting between them. CDR3 region: CASSLMGLNSYNEQFF. The CDR3, as DNA: TGTGCCAGCAGCTTAATGGGCCTTAACTCCTACAATGAGCAGTTCTTC.

The gene calls are TRBV6-1 and TRBJ2-1; 9 bases are shared with TRBD2. V was clipped by 7 bases and J by 4 bases; unmatched bases: 8. Germline V gene data show CDR1 as MNHNS and CDR2 as SASEGT. The CDR3 has 15 residues. DNA of the CDR3: TGTGCCAGCATTTCCCTAGCGGGGTTTTACAATGAGCAGTTCTTC. Its protein product is CASISLAGFYNEQFF.

The chain has TRBV5-1 and TRBJ2-1; D gene unclear. Germline lookup yields CDR1 SGHRS and CDR2 YFSETQ. Trimming stripped 4 bases from V and 7 bases from J, with 12 bases between. The CDR3 has 13 residues. This CDR3 reads CASSLLRTNEQFF. Written as DNA, the CDR3 is TGCGCCAGCAGCCTACTCAGGACGAATGAGCAGTTCTTC.

Only a few counts were recorded for this clonotype. V is TRBV7-8 and J is TRBJ2-1; tentatively, D is TRBD2 (6 bases). Germline CDR1 SGHVS, CDR2 FQNEAQ. The CDR3 loop spans 15 amino acids. V was trimmed by 1 base and J by 8 bases, leaving 15 bases between them. CDR3 DNA: TGTGCCAGCAGCTTAGTAGCGGCGCCGATGGATGAGCAGTTCTTC. Its protein is CASSLVAAPMDEQFF.

This clonotype was seen ten or more times. The chain joins TRBV6-5 to TRBJ2-7, with D perhaps TRBD1 (6 bases). The CDR3 consists of 15 residues. The germline V and J ends were trimmed by 2 bases and 5 bases, with 16 bases remaining between them. Per germline, CDR1 MNHEY and CDR2 SVGAGI. CDR3 nucleotide sequence: TGTGCCAGCAGTTACGTGGACAGCCGGCAAAACGAGCAGTACTTC. Protein: CASSYVDSRQNEQYF.